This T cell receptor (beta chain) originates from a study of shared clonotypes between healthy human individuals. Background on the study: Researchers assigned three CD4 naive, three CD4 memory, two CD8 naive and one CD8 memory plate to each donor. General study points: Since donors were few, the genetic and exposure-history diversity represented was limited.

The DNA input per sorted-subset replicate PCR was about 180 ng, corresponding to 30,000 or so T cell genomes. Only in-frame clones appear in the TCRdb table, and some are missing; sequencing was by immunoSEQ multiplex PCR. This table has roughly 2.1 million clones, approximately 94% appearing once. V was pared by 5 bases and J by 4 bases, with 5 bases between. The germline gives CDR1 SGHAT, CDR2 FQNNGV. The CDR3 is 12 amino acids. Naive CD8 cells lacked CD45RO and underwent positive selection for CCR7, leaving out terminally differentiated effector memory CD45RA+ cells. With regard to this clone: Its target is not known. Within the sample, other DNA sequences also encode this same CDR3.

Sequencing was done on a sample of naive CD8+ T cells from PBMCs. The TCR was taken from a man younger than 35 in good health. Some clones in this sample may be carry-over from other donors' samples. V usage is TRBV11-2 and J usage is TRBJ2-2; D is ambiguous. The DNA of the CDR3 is TGTGCCAGCAGCCCTCGCACCGGGGAGCTGTTTTTT. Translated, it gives CASSPRTGELFF.